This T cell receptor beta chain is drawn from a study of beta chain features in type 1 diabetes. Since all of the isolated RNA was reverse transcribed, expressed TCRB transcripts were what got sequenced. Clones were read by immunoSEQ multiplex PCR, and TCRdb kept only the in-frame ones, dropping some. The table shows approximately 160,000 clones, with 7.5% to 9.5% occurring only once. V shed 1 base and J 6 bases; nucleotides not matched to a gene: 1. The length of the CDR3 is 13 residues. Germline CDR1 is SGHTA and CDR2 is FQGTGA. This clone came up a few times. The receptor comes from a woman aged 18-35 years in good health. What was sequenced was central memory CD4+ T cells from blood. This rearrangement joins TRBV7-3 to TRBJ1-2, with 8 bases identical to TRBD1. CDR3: CASSLNRGDGYTF. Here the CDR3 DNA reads TGTGCCAGCAGCTTAAACAGGGGGGATGGCTACACCTTC.